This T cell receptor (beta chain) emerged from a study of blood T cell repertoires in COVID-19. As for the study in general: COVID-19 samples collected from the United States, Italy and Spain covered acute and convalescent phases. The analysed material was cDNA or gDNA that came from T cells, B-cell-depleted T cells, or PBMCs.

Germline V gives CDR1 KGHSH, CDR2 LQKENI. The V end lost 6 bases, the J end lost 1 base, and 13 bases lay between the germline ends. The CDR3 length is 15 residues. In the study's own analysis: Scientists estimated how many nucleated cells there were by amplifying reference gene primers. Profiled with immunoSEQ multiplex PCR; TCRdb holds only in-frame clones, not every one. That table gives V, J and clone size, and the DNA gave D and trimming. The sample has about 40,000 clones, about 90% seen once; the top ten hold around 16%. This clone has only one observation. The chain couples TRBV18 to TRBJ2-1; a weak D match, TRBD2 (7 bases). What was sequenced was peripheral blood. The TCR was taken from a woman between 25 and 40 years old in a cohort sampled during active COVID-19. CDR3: CASSQGGVSYNEQFF. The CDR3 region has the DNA TGTGCCAGCTCCCAAGGGGGGGTATCCTACAATGAGCAGTTCTTC.